This T cell receptor (beta chain) was sequenced in a study of T cell responses to AZD1222 COVID-19 vaccine. Measured with immunoSEQ multiplex PCR; TCRdb has only the in-frame clones, and not every one. The sample yields approximately 74,000 clones, less than 90% seen once. The germline V gene has CDR1 SGDLS and CDR2 YYNGEE. The CDR3 runs 14 residues. The V and J ends lost 4 bases and 1 base respectively, with 11 bases between them. The V call is TRBV9, the J call TRBJ1-1; no reliable D call. The clonotype originates from an adult who received the AZD1222 COVID-19 vaccine. Sequences were derived from peripheral blood, sampled 28 days after the second AZD1222 dose. The CDR3 spells CASSSPQANTEAFF. CDR3 bases: TGTGCCAGCAGCTCCCCTCAGGCGAACACTGAAGCTTTCTTT.